This T cell receptor beta chain was identified during a study of blood T cell repertoires in COVID-19. Study background: Sources were T cells, B-cell-depleted T cells, or PBMCs; the material itself was cDNA or gDNA.

Only in-frame clones appear in the TCRdb table, and some are missing; sequencing was by immunoSEQ multiplex PCR. The sample holds 75,000 to 100,000 clones; around four fifths are singletons and the top ten take 10% to 12%. CDR3 size: 14 residues. The V gene's germline CDR1 is SGHRS and CDR2 YFSETQ. Between the trimmed V and J ends, which lost 5 bases and 1 base, there was a span of 12 bases. This clonotype was sampled from a human donor in a cohort sampled during active COVID-19. The J gene is TRBJ1-1, the V gene TRBV5-1; a weak D match, TRBD1 (6 bases). The sequenced sample was peripheral blood. CDR3 region: CASSSTGQNTEAFF. In DNA form, the CDR3 reads TGCGCCAGCAGTTCGACGGGACAGAACACTGAAGCTTTCTTT.